This TCR beta chain was profiled in a study of shared clonotypes between healthy human individuals. Assay execution proceeded at the deep level. This table comes from immunoSEQ multiplex PCR, and its TCRdb copy is limited to in-frame clones, with some not included. The sample includes 520,000 or so clones, 79% of them seen just once. Trimming shortened V by 0 bases and J by 4 bases, and 10 bases separated the two germline ends. The CDR3 is 15 residues long. Germline assignment: CDR1 SGHKS and CDR2 YYEKEE (reference sequence). V usage is TRBV5-5 and J usage is TRBJ1-4, with unresolved D. The TCR originated in a woman aged 40 to 55 in good health. Some clones in this sample may be carry-over from other donors' samples. The sequencing sample was made of PBMCs. In DNA, the CDR3 is TGTGCCAGCAGCTTGGGGGCGGTTCATAATGAAAAACTGTTTTTT. Translation gives CASSLGAVHNEKLFF. Based on the CDR3 plus reference TRBV5-5 and TRBJ1-4, the full variable domain is DAGVTQSPTHLIKTRGQQVTLRCSPISGHKSVSWYQQVLGQGPQFIFQYYEKEERGRGNFPDRFSARQFPNYSSELNVNALLLGDSALYLCASSLGAVHNEKLFFGSGTQLSVL.